Below, one TCR beta chain is given with its context. What it binds is unknown. Across several immunoSEQ plates, the genomic DNA of each subset was split evenly. Method: immunoSEQ multiplex PCR; TCRdb's copy keeps in-frame clones and lacks some. This sample has around 2.5 million clones, with roughly 93% found just once. In germline, CDR1 is SGHTA, CDR2 FQGNSA. CDR3 length: 16 residues. After removal of 8 bases from V and 0 bases from J, the junction contained 5 bases not matched to a gene. This sample is part of a study of shared clonotypes between healthy human individuals. General study points: Limitation of the genetic and exposure-history diversity represented came from the few donors. When naive CD4 clonotypes were compared across a few donors, 4% to 6.5% were shared.

This TCR came from a man aged 18 to 30 in good health. Some clones in this sample may be carry-over from other donors' samples. The material sequenced was naive CD4+ T cells from PBMCs. As for subset: CD45RA+ positively selected. The V call is TRBV7-2, the J call TRBJ2-3, with 13 bases identical to TRBD2. In nucleotides, the CDR3 is TGTGCCAGCCGGACTAGCGGGAGCGGGAGCACAGATACGCAGTATTTT. Translation gives CASRTSGSGSTDTQYF. The full variable domain, its missing parts supplied by reference TRBV7-2 and TRBJ2-3, is GAGVSQSPSNKVTEKGKDVELRCDPISGHTALYWYRQSLGQGLEFLIYFQGNSAPDKSGLPSDRFSAERTGGSVSTLTIQRTQQEDSAVYLCASRTSGSGSTDTQYFGPGTRLTVL.